This entry lists 26 T cell receptor beta chains sequenced from one sample in a study of blood T cells in healthy people across ages. Through a sample-barcoded 5' primer and a J-beta primer mix, a second PCR was run for roughly 6 to 12 cycles. MiXCR, run by TCRdb on the 5' RACE reads, gives a single entry per CDR3 protein. The data contain hundreds of thousands of distinct CDR3 sequences, approximately 25% of them singletons. These data were also filed under a second study, of T cells of mothers and their children.

The specimen sequenced was blood. The origin of the receptors is a boy between 10 and 17 years old in good health.

This chain joins TRBV10-3 and TRBJ2-1; 15 bases fit TRBD2. The CDR3 is 18 residues long. Germline CDR1 is ENHRY and CDR2 is SYGVKD. V lost 5 bases and J lost 0; bases outside the gene matches: 5. The chain's CDR3 is CAISSGTSGRTSYNEQFF. In DNA, the CDR3 is TGTGCCATCAGTTCCGGGACTAGCGGGAGGACCTCCTACAATGAGCAGTTCTTC.

This clonotype was seen a handful of times. This chain uses TRBV27 with TRBJ1-5, with TRBD1 identical over 8 bases. The CDR3 runs 16 residues. The germline V gene has CDR1 MNHEY and CDR2 SMNVEV (reference sequence). V shed 6 bases, J shed 2 bases, and the junction held 9 bases outside the gene matches. CDR3 in amino acids: CASRAGGYVGNQPQHF. The DNA for the CDR3 is TGTGCCAGCAGGGCAGGGGGCTATGTCGGCAATCAGCCCCAGCATTTT.

The chain recombines TRBV5-1 with TRBJ2-1; maybe TRBD2 (6 bases). CDR3 length: 17 residues. Germline V gene sequence: CDR1 SGHRS, CDR2 YFSETQ. V was shortened by 4 bases and J by 6 bases, with 23 bases between the two germline ends. CDR3 DNA: TGCGCCAGCAGCCCGAACCAACTAGCACGTTCGGTCAATGAGCAGTTCTTC. This gives the protein CASSPNQLARSVNEQFF.

This clonotype was seen many times. J is TRBJ2-1 and V is TRBV5-1; 9 bases map to TRBD1. Germline CDR1 and CDR2: SGHRS and YFSETQ. With 3 bases clipped from V and 8 bases from J, the junction kept 6 bases outside the gene matches. The CDR3 is made up of 14 amino acids. The CDR3 spells CASSSGQGTDEQFF. In nucleotides, the CDR3 is TGCGCCAGCAGCTCGGGACAGGGAACGGATGAGCAGTTCTTC. Looking up the rest from reference TRBV5-1 and TRBJ2-1 gives the full variable domain: KAGVTQTPRYLIKTRGQQVTLSCSPISGHRSVSWYQQTPGQGLQFLFEYFSETQRNKGNFPGRFSGRQFSNSRSEMNVSTLELGDSALYLCASSSGQGTDEQFFGPGTRLTVL.

The rearrangement uses TRBV5-5 and TRBJ1-1; D is uncertain. Between the trimmed V and J ends, which lost 9 bases and 2 bases, there was a span of 14 bases. The length of the CDR3 is 13 residues. CDR1 SGHKS and CDR2 YYEKEE come from the germline V gene (reference sequence). The CDR3 region has the DNA TGTGCCATGAGTCAGGATTTAAACACTGAAGCTTTCTTT. Protein: CAMSQDLNTEAFF.

At least ten counts were recorded for this clonotype. The gene calls are TRBV6-1 and TRBJ2-3; 9 bases are a match to TRBD2. V was pared by 7 bases and J by 4 bases, with 9 bases of the junction left unmatched. CDR1 and CDR2 from the germline V gene are MNHNS and SASEGT. The CDR3 length is 15 residues. In DNA, the CDR3 is TGTGCCAGCAATCGCATAGCGGGAGCGGCAGATACGCAGTATTTT. Its protein is CASNRIAGAADTQYF.

This sequence joins TRBV29-1 and TRBJ2-3; 10 nucleotides match TRBD2. V gave up 4 bases and J gave up 3 bases; unmatched junction bases: 16. Looked up from germline, CDR1 is SQVTM and CDR2 is ANQGSEA. The CDR3 extends over 18 amino acids. CDR3 nucleotides: TGCAGCGTTGGGGGTAGCGGGAGGTTCCCAAAGAGGACAGATACGCAGTATTTT. Residues: CSVGGSGRFPKRTDTQYF.

This rearrangement joins TRBV10-3 to TRBJ2-5, with 14 positions matching TRBD2. Germline V CDR1 and CDR2: ENHRY, SYGVKD. The CDR3 length is 14 residues. V was clipped by 10 bases and J by 4 bases; unmatched bases: 5. The CDR3 is CATQGTSGRETQYF. The CDR3, as DNA: TGTGCCACCCAAGGGACTAGCGGGAGAGAGACCCAGTACTTC.

CDR3 amino acids: CASSLGTGAPVEKLFF. CDR3 nucleotides: TGTGCCAGCAGCTTGGGGACAGGGGCTCCGGTGGAAAAACTGTTTTTT. The chain links TRBV7-2 to TRBJ1-4; 10 bases fit TRBD1. CDR1 is SGHTA, CDR2 FQGNSA, per germline. V lost 3 bases and J lost 8; bases outside the gene matches: 9. The CDR3 is 16 amino acids.

This sequence joins TRBV6-4 and TRBJ2-5; TRBD1 agrees at 7 bases. The germline CDR1 and CDR2 sequences are MRHNA and SNTAGT. The CDR3 covers 14 residues. V lost 4 bases and J lost 5; bases outside the gene matches: 7. For the CDR3, the DNA is TGTGCCAGCAGTGCCCAAGGGGGCGCGGAGACCCAGTACTTC. Translation: CASSAQGGAETQYF.

This clonotype occurred a few times. V is TRBV7-2 and J is TRBJ2-3; 10 bases are shared with TRBD2. J gave up 1 base and V 1 base, and 8 bases lay outside the gene matches. The CDR3 sequence is 18 residues long. Germline V CDR1 and CDR2: SGHTA, FQGNSA. CDR3 residues: CASSLDLAGASGTDTQYF. CDR3 DNA: TGTGCCAGCAGCTTAGACCTAGCGGGAGCGAGTGGCACAGATACGCAGTATTTT. Using reference TRBV7-2 and TRBJ2-3 for the parts outside the CDR3, the full variable domain is GAGVSQSPSNKVTEKGKDVELRCDPISGHTALYWYRQSLGQGLEFLIYFQGNSAPDKSGLPSDRFSAERTGGSVSTLTIQRTQQEDSAVYLCASSLDLAGASGTDTQYFGPGTRLTVL.

This chain connects TRBV6-7 to TRBJ2-1; D unclear. TRBV6-7 is identified as an open reading frame with a role that is uncertain. V was clipped by 1 base and J by 0 bases, with 13 bases between them. This CDR3 contains 17 residues. The CDR3 DNA sequence: TGTGCCAGCAGTTACTTCCCCTACCGGCGCTCCTACAATGAGCAGTTCTTC. Translation: CASSYFPYRRSYNEQFF.

The V gene is TRBV9, the J gene TRBJ2-7; no definite D call. Germline V gene sequence: CDR1 SGDLS, CDR2 YYNGEE. This CDR3 contains 13 residues. V shed 0 bases and J shed 2 bases, with 6 bases lying between them. In nucleotides, the CDR3 is TGTGCCAGCAGCGTAGCTGGACCCTACGAGCAGTACTTC. Its translation is CASSVAGPYEQYF.

A few counts support this clonotype. This chain joins TRBV10-2 and TRBJ2-2; D may match TRBD1 or TRBD2 (6 bases each). This CDR3 has 15 residues. V dropped 7 bases and J dropped 0 bases, with 12 bases sitting between them. Germline assignment: CDR1 WSHSY and CDR2 SAAADI. The CDR3 DNA reads TGCGCCAGCAAGGGGGGAGAGACGAACACCGGGGAGCTGTTTTTT. Its protein product is CASKGGETNTGELFF.

This clonotype was seen more than once but under ten times. The chain couples TRBV29-1 to TRBJ1-4; D not certain. The CDR3 covers 15 residues. The V gene's germline CDR1 is SQVTM and CDR2 ANQGSEA. V was cut by 1 base and J by 0 bases, with 9 bases left in between. The CDR3 DNA follows: TGCAGCGTTGAAGGTGGTTTTGCAACTAATGAAAAACTGTTTTTT. This sequence encodes CSVEGGFATNEKLFF.

As to this clonotype: A junction boundary mismatches the germline segment, possibly from a read error. The rearrangement links TRBV6-2 or TRBV6-3 to TRBJ1-5; 7 bases align to TRBD1. Germline lookup yields CDR1 MNHEY and CDR2 SVGEGT. This CDR3 has 15 residues. The CDR3 loop reads CASSSTGPSNRPQHF. The CDR3 DNA sequence: TGTGCCAGCAGTTCGACAGGGCCGAGCAATCGGCCCCAGCATTTT.

This clonotype was picked up many times. This sequence joins TRBV28 and TRBJ2-1, with D possibly TRBD1 on 6 matching bases. The CDR3 has 18 residues. Trimming shortened V by 4 bases and J by 3 bases, and 22 bases separated the two germline ends. Looked up from germline, CDR1 is MDHEN and CDR2 is SYDVKM. The CDR3 coding sequence is TGTGCCAGCAGTTGGTCCGAGGGGGACGGGACGAACTACAATGAGCAGTTCTTC. Amino acids: CASSWSEGDGTNYNEQFF.

In its sample, this clonotype was seen a few times. The rearrangement joins TRBV20-1 to TRBJ2-1; TRBD1 is a possible D gene (5 bases). The CDR3 is made up of 13 amino acids. The V gene's germline CDR1 is DFQATT and CDR2 SNEGSKA (reference sequence). V gave up 2 bases and J gave up 5 bases, with 10 bases separating them. CDR3: CSARMGPDNEQFF. DNA for the CDR3: TGCAGTGCTAGAATGGGGCCGGACAATGAGCAGTTCTTC.

The chain has TRBV6-1 and TRBJ1-1; tentatively, D is TRBD1 (6 bases). The germline CDR1 and CDR2 sequences are MNHNS and SASEGT. V was cut by 3 bases and J by 5 bases, with 10 bases left in between. The CDR3 runs to 13 residues. CDR3 sequence (DNA): TGTGCCAGCAGTGATTGGGGGCGGACTGAAGCTTTCTTT. Its protein is CASSDWGRTEAFF.

This sequence joins TRBV20-1 and TRBJ2-2, with 7 bases matching TRBD1. In germline, CDR1 is DFQATT, CDR2 SNEGSKA (reference sequence). The CDR3 consists of 16 residues. With 1 base clipped from V and 4 bases from J, the junction kept 9 bases outside the gene matches. The CDR3 loop is CSARVFTGQSTGELFF. The CDR3 DNA is TGCAGTGCTAGAGTATTCACGGGACAGAGCACCGGGGAGCTGTTTTTT.

The chain is built from TRBV30 and TRBJ2-5; tentative D call: TRBD2 (5 bases). Looked up from germline, CDR1 is GTSNPN and CDR2 is SVGIG (reference sequence). The CDR3 contains 14 residues. Trimming removed 1 base from V and 2 bases from J, with 11 bases in between. CDR3 coding DNA: TGTGCCTGGAGTGCCCCGGGATGGCAAGAGACCCAGTACTTC. It codes for CAWSAPGWQETQYF. Supplemented by reference TRBV30 and TRBJ2-5, the full variable domain reads SQTIHQWPATLVQPVGSPLSLECTVEGTSNPNLYWYRQAAGRGLQLLFYSVGIGQISSEVPQNLSASRPQDRQFILSSKKLLLSDSGFYLCAWSAPGWQETQYFGPGTRLLVL.

This clonotype was counted only a few times. The chain joins TRBV5-5 to TRBJ2-7; D is undetermined. Trimming stripped 4 bases from V and 0 bases from J, with 5 bases between. The V gene's germline CDR1 is SGHKS and CDR2 YYEKEE (reference sequence). CDR3 length: 12 residues. CDR3 residues: CASSQLSYEQYF. CDR3 nucleotide sequence: TGTGCCAGCAGCCAACTCTCCTACGAGCAGTACTTC.

CDR3 sequence: CSVETSGRPNEQFF. The CDR3 DNA is TGCAGTGTAGAAACTAGCGGGAGACCCAATGAGCAGTTCTTC. This chain joins TRBV20-1 and TRBJ2-1, with TRBD2 matching 11 bases. The germline V gene encodes CDR1 DFQATT and CDR2 SNEGSKA (reference sequence). The CDR3 sequence is 14 residues long. V dropped 7 bases and J dropped 6; count of bases not matched to a gene: 8.

The V and J genes are TRBV25-1 and TRBJ1-6, with D maybe TRBD1 (5 bases). Per germline, CDR1 MGHDK and CDR2 SYGVNS. V was shortened by 6 bases and J by 2 bases, with 8 bases between the two germline ends. This CDR3 region has 14 residues. The CDR3 region is CASRGGAYNSPLHF. In DNA form, the CDR3 reads TGTGCCAGCAGGGGGGGGGCCTATAATTCACCCCTCCACTTT.

A few counts support this clonotype. V and J are TRBV5-5 and TRBJ1-6; D not resolved. In germline, CDR1 is SGHKS, CDR2 YYEKEE (reference sequence). Trimming took off 0 bases at V and 0 bases at J, with 4 bases between the two ends. The length of the CDR3 is 15 residues. The CDR3 nucleotides are TGTGCCAGCAGCTTGGGGGGCTCCTATAATTCACCCCTCCACTTT. Its protein is CASSLGGSYNSPLHF.

This clonotype was seen many times. This chain joins TRBV4-3 and TRBJ2-5; 9 bases fit TRBD2. V gave up 3 bases and J gave up 4 bases; unmatched junction bases: 6. This CDR3 has 15 amino acids. Germline V gene lookup returns CDR1 LGHNA and CDR2 YSLEER. The CDR3 loop reads CASSQSGLAGETQYF. CDR3 coding DNA: TGCGCCAGCAGCCAGTCGGGACTAGCAGGAGAGACCCAGTACTTC.